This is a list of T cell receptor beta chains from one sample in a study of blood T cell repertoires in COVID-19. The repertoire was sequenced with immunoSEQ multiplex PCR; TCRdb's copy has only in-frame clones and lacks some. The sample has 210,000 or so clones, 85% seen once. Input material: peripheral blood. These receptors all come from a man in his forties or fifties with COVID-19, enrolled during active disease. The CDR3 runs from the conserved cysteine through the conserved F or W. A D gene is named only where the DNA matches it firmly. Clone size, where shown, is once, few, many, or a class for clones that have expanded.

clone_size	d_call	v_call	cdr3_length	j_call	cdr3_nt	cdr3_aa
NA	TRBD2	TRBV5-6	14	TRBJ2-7	TGTGCCAGCAGCTTGGTGAGTGGACTAGGCGAGCAGTACTTC	CASSLVSGLGEQYF
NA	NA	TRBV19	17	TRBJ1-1	TGTGCCAGTAGTAGGGCCCCAGGAGATTCGGGAGGCACTGAAGCTTTCTTT	CASSRAPGDSGGTEAFF
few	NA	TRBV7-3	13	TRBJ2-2	TGTGCCAGCGGGCAGAGCAACACCGGGGAGCTGTTTTTT	CASGQSNTGELFF
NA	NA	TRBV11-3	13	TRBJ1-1	TGTGCCAGCAGCCCTCGGGGATTCACTGAAGCTTTCTTT	CASSPRGFTEAFF
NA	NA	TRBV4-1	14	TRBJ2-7	TGCGCCAGCAGCCAAGAAGGTGCGGGGGCCAATATCCACTTC	CASSQEGAGANIHF
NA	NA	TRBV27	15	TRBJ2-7	TGTGCCAGCAGACCCACCCCATTTAGCTCCTACGAGCAGTACTTC	CASRPTPFSSYEQYF
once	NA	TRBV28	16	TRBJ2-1	TGTGCCAGCAGTTTATTTGTGGGGAGCTCCTACAATGAGCAGTTCTTC	CASSLFVGSSYNEQFF
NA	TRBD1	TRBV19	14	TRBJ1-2	TGTGCCAGTAGGTCCCGACAGGGGGCGGTCGGCTACACCTTC	CASRSRQGAVGYTF
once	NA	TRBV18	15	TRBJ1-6	TGTGCCAGCTCACCACAAACAGGGCATAATTCACCCCTCCACTTT	CASSPQTGHNSPLHF
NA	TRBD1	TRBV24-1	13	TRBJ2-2	TGTGCCACCACAGGGGGCTGGACCGGGGAGCTGTTTTTT	CATTGGWTGELFF
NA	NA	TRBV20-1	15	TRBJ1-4	TGCAGTGCTAGTGGGGGGCTGTTTACTAATGAAAAACTGTTTTTT	CSASGGLFTNEKLFF
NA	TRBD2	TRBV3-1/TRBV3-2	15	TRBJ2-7	TGTGCCAGCAGCCAAGCTAGCGGGGGAACCTACGAGCAGTACTTC	CASSQASGGTYEQYF
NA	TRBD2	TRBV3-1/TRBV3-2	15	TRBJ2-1	TGTGCCAGCAGCCTTAGCGGGGGGTCGAACAATGAGCAGTTCTTC	CASSLSGGSNNEQFF
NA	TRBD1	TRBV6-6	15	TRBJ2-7	TGTGCCAGCAGTTACAGTCAGGGGGCAACCTACGAGCAGTACTTC	CASSYSQGATYEQYF
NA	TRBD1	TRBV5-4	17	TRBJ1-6	TGTGCCAGCAGCTCCGGACAGGGCGGCTCCTATAATTCACCCCTCCACTTT	CASSSGQGGSYNSPLHF
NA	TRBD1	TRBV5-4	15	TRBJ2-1	TGTGCCAGCAGCCAGACAGGGGGCTCCTACAATGAGCAGTTCTTC	CASSQTGGSYNEQFF
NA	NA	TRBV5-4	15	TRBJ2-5	TGTGCCAGCAGCTTGGCCCGGGAGTACCAAGAGACCCAGTACTTC	CASSLAREYQETQYF
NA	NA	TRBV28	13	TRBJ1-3	TGTGCCAGCAGACAGGGTAATGGAAACACCATATATTTT	CASRQGNGNTIYF
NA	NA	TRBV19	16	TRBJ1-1	TGTGCCAGTACCCCCCCGAGGCGGCACTTGAACACTGAAGCTTTCTTT	CASTPPRRHLNTEAFF
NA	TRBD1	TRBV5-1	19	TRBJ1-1	TGCGCCAGCAGCCCGGACAGGGGCGGACCGTCGGGTCTGAACACTGAAGCTTTCTTT	CASSPDRGGPSGLNTEAFF
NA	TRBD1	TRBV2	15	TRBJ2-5	TGTGCCAGCAGGACCTGGGGGACAGACCAAGAGACCCAGTACTTC	CASRTWGTDQETQYF
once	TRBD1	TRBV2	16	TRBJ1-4	TGTGCCAGCAGTGACCAAGGGGACAGGGTGAGGGAAAAACTGTTTTTT	CASSDQGDRVREKLFF
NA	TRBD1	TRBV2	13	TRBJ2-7	TGTGCCACAGCACAGGGGCCCAACTACGAGCAGTACTTC	CATAQGPNYEQYF
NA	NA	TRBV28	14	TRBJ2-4	TGTGCCAGCAGTGTGGGGGGGGGCGGAAACATTCAGTACTTC	CASSVGGGGNIQYF
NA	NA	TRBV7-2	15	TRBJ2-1	TGTGCCAGCAGCTCCATCGGTCCTAGTTACAATGAGCAGTTCTTC	CASSSIGPSYNEQFF
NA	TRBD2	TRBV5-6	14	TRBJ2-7	TGTGCCAGCAGCTTTAGCGGGGGTTCCTACGAGCAGTACTTC	CASSFSGGSYEQYF
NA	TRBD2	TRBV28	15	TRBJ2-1	TGTGCCAGCAGTTTTAGCGGGGGGACCTACAATGAGCAGTTCTTC	CASSFSGGTYNEQFF
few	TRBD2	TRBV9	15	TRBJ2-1	TGTGCCAGCAGCGTAGGAGCGGGGCAGTACAATGAGCAGTTCTTC	CASSVGAGQYNEQFF
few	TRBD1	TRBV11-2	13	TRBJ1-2	TGTGCCAGCAGCCCGACAGGGTCCGATGGCTACACCTTC	CASSPTGSDGYTF
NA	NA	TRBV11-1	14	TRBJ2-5	TGTGCCAGCAGCCACCTCGGAGCTAGAGAGACCCAGTACTTC	CASSHLGARETQYF
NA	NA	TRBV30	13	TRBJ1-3	TGTGCCTGGAGTCCTCTCTCTGGAAACACCATATATTTT	CAWSPLSGNTIYF
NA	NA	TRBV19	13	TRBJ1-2	TGTGCCAGTAGTATGCAGGTTGTCTATGGCTACACCTTC	CASSMQVVYGYTF
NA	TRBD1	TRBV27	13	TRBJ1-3	TGTGCCTCAAGAGGGGGCGTGAGAAACACCATATATTTT	CASRGGVRNTIYF
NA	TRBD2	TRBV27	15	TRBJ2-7	TGTGCCAGCAGCCCTCTAGGGACTAGCGGGGACGAGCAGTACTTC	CASSPLGTSGDEQYF
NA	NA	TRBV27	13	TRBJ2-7	TGTGCCAGCTCCGATACCCCCTACTACGAGCAGTACTTC	CASSDTPYYEQYF
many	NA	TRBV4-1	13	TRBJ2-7	TGCGCCAGCAGCCAAGGCCCTCACGACAAGCAGTACTTC	CASSQGPHDKQYF
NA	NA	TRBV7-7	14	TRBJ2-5	TGTGCTAGCAGCGCGTCAGGGTCCCAAGAGACCCAGTACTTC	CASSASGSQETQYF
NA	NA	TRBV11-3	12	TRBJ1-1	TGTGCCAGCAGCTTACCGACGGGGGAAGCTTTCTTT	CASSLPTGEAFF
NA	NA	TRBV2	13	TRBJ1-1	TGTGCCAGCAGGGACAGAAGGGACACTGAAGCTTTCTTT	CASRDRRDTEAFF
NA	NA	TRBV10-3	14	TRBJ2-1	TGTGCCACAAGGGCCGGAGGGCAAGTCCATGAGCAGTTCTTC	CATRAGGQVHEQFF
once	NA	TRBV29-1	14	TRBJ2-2	TGCATCGCACGCTCAGGGTCTGGGACCGGGGAGCTGTTTTTT	CIARSGSGTGELFF
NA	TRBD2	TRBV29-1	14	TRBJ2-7	TGCAGCGTTGTTCGGGCTAGCGGGGGGCGCGAGCAGTACTTC	CSVVRASGGREQYF
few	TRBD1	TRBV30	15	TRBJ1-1	TGTGCCTGGAGGGGACAGGGCCTGGCGAACACTGAAGCTTTCTTT	CAWRGQGLANTEAFF
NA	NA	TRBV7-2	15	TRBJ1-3	TGTGCCAGCAGTCCCTCCGTAAACTCTGGAAACACCATATATTTT	CASSPSVNSGNTIYF
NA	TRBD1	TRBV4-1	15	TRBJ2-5	TGCGCCAGCAGCCACCATGGGACAGCGCAAGAGACCCAGTACTTC	CASSHHGTAQETQYF
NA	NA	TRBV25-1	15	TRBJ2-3	TGTGCCAGCAGTGAACAGGGAAGGCCCACAGATACGCAGTATTTT	CASSEQGRPTDTQYF